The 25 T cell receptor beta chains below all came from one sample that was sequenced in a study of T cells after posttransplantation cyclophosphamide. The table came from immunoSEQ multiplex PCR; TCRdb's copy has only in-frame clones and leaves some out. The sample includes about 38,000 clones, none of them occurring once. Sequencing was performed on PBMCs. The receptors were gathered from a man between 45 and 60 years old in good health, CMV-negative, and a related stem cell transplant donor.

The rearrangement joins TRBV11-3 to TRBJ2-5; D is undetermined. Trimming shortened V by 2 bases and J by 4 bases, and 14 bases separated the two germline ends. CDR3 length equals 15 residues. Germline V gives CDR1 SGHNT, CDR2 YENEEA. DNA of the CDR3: TGTGCCAGCAGCTTATATGGCGGCGACCCAGAGACCCAGTACTTC. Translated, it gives CASSLYGGDPETQYF.

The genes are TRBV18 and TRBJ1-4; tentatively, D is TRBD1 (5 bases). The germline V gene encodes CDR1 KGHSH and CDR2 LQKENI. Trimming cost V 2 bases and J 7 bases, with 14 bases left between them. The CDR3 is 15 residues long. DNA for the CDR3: TGTGCCAGCTCACCATCAGGCGGGGGACTTGAAAAACTGTTTTTT. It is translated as CASSPSGGGLEKLFF.

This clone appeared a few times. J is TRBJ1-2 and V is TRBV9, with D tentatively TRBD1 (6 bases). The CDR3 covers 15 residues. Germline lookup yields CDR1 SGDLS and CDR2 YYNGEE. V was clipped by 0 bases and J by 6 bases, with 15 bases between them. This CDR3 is CASSVGGGHRNGYTF. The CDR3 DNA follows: TGTGCCAGCAGCGTAGGGGGGGGGCATCGGAATGGCTACACCTTC.

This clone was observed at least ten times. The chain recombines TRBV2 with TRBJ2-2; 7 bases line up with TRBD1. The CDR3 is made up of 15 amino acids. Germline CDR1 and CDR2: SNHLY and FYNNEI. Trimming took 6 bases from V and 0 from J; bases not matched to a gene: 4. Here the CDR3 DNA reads TGTGCCAGCAGAGCCGGGACAGCGAACACCGGGGAGCTGTTTTTT. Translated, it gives CASRAGTANTGELFF.

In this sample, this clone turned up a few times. As DNA, the CDR3 is TGCGCCAGCAGCTCCGGCCTGACTAGCGGGAGAAACGCAGATACGCAGTATTTT. Amino acids: CASSSGLTSGRNADTQYF. The chain joins TRBV5-1 to TRBJ2-3; 12 nucleotides agree with TRBD2. The CDR3 contains 18 residues. Germline V gene sequence: CDR1 SGHRS, CDR2 YFSETQ. The junction had 12 bases not matched to a gene; V was cut back by 3 bases and J by 4 bases.

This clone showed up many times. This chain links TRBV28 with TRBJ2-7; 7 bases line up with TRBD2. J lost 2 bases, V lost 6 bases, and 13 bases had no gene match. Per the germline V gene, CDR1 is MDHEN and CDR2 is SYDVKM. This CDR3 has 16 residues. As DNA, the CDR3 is TGTGCCAGCAGCCAAACCCTCGGACTAGTAACCTACGAGCAGTACTTC. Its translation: CASSQTLGLVTYEQYF.

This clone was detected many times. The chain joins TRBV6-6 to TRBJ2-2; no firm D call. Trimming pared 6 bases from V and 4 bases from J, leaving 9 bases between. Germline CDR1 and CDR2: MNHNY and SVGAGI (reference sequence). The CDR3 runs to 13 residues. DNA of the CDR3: TGTGCCAGCAGGTCTTTATCCACCGGGGAGCTGTTTTTT. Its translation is CASRSLSTGELFF.

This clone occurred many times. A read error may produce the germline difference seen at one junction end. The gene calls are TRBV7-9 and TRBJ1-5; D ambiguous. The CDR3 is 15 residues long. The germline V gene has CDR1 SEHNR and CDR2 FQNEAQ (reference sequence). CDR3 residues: CASSDIRGSDQPQHF. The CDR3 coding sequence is TGTGCCAGCAGCGATATTCGGGGTAGCGATCAGCCCCAGCATTTT.

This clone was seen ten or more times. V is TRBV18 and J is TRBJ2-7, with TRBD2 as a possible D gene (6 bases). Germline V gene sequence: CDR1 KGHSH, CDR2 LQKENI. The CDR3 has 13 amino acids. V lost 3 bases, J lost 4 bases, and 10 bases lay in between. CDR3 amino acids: CASSPPGVYEQYF. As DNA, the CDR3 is TGTGCCAGCTCACCCCCGGGGGTATACGAGCAGTACTTC.

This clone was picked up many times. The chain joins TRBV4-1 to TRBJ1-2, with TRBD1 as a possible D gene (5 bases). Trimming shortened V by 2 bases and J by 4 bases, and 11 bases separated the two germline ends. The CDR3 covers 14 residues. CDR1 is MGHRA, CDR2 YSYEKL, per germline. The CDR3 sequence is CASSQNQGSYGYTF. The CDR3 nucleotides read TGCGCCAGCAGCCAAAATCAGGGAAGCTATGGCTACACCTTC.

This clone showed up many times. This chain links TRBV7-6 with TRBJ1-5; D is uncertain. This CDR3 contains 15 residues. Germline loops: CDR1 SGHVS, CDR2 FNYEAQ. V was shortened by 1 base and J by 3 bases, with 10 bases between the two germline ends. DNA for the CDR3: TGTGCCAGCAGCTTAGGGACGGGGAACAATCAGCCCCAGCATTTT. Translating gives CASSLGTGNNQPQHF.

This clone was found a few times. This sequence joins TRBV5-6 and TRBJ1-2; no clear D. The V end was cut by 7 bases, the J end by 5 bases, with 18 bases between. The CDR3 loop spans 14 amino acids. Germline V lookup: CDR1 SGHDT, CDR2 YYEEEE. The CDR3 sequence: CASGLTPPLYGYTF. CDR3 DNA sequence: TGTGCCAGCGGACTCACCCCACCCCTGTATGGCTACACCTTC.

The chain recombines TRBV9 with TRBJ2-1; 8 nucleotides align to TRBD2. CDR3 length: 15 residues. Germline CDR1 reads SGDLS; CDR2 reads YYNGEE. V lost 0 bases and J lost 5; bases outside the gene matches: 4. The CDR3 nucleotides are TGTGCCAGCAGCGTAGAGACTAGCGCCAACAATGAGCAGTTCTTC. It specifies CASSVETSANNEQFF. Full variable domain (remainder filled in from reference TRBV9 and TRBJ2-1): DSGVTQTPKHLITATGQRVTLRCSPRSGDLSVYWYQQSLDQGLQFLIQYYNGEERAKGNILERFSAQQFPDLHSELNLSSLELGDSALYFCASSVETSANNEQFFGPGTRLTVL.

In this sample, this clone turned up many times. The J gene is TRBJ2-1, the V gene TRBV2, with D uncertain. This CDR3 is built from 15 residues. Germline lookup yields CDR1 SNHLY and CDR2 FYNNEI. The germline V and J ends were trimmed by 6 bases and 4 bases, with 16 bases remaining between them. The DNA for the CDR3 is TGTGCCAGCAGCCTTGACTCGCCACCTTACAATGAGCAGTTCTTC. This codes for CASSLDSPPYNEQFF.

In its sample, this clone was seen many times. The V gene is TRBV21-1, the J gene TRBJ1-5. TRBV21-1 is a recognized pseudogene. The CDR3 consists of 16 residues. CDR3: CASIPRVRKGNQPQHF. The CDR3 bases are TGTGCCAGCATCCCACGGGTGAGGAAAGGCAATCAGCCCCAGCATTTT.

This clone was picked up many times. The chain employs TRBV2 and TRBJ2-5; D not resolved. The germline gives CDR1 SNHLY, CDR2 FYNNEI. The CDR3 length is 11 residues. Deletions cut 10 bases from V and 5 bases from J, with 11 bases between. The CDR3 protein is CANDLRETQYF. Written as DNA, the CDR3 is TGTGCCAATGACCTGAGGGAGACCCAGTACTTC. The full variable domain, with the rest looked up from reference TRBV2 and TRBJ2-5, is EPEVTQTPSHQVTQMGQEVILRCVPISNHLYFYWYRQILGQKVEFLVSFYNNEISEKSEIFDDQFSVERPDGSNFTLKIRSTKLEDSAMYFCANDLRETQYFGPGTRLLVL.

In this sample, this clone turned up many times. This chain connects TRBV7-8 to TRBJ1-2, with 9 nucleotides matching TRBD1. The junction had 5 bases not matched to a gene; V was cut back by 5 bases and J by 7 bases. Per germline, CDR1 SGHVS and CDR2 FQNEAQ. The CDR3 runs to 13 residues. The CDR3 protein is CASSEQGAGGYTF. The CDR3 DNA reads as TGTGCCAGCAGCGAACAGGGGGCGGGTGGCTACACCTTC.

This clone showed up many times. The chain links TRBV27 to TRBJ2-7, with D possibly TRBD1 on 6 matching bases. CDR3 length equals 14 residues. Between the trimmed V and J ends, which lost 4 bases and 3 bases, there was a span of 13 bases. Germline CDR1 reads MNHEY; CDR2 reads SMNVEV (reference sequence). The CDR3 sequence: CASSSPGVDYEQYF. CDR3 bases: TGTGCCAGCAGTTCCCCAGGGGTGGACTACGAGCAGTACTTC.

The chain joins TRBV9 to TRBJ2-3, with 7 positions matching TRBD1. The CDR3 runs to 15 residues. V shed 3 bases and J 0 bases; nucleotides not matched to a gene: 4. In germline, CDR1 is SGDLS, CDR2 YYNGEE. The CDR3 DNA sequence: TGTGCCAGCAGCGCAAGACAGGGTAGCACAGATACGCAGTATTTT. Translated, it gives CASSARQGSTDTQYF.

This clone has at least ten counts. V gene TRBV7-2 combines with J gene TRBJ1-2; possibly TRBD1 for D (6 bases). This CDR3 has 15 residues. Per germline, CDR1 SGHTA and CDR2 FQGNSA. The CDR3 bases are TGTGCGAGCTACCCAGGGGCATTACCCTACTATGGCTACACCTTC. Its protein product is CASYPGALPYYGYTF.

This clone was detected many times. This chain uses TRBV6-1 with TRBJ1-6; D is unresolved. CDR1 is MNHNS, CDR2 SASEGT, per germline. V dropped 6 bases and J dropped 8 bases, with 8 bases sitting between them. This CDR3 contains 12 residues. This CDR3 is CASSGWYSPLHF. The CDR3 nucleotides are TGTGCCAGCAGCGGGTGGTATTCACCCCTCCACTTT.

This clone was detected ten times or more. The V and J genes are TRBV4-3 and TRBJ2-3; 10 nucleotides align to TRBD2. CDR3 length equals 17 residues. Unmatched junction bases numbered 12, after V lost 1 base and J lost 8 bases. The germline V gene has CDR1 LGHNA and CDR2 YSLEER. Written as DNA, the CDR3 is TGCGCCAGCAGCCAAGTAGTAAGCGGGGGGGCCATGTCTACGCAGTATTTT. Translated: CASSQVVSGGAMSTQYF.

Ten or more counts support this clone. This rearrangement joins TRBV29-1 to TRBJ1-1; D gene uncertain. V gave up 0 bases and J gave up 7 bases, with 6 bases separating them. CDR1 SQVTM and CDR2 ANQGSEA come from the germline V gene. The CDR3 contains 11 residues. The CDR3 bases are TGCAGCGTTGAAGATCTTCTTGAAGCTTTCTTT. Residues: CSVEDLLEAFF.

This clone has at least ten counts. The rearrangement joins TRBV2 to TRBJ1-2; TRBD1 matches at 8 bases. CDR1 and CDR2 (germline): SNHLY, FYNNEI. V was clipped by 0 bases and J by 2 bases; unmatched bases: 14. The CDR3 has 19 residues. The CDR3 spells CASSEAEGQDSSNNYGYTF. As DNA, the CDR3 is TGTGCCAGCAGTGAAGCTGAGGGACAGGATAGTTCTAACAACTATGGCTACACCTTC.

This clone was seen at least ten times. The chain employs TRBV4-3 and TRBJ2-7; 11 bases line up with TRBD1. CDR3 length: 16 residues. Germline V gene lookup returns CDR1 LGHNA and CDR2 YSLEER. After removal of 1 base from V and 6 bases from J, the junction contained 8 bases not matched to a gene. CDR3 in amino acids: CASSQGFGQGAREQYF. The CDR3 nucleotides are TGCGCCAGCAGCCAAGGTTTCGGACAGGGGGCTCGCGAGCAGTACTTC.